This T cell receptor beta chain was obtained from a study of OX40 agonist ivuxolimab in advanced cancers. About the research overall: Of the patients, three showed partial responses, one with hepatocellular carcinoma and two with cutaneous melanoma.

TCRdb keeps only in-frame clones here, not all; method: immunoSEQ multiplex PCR. The sample carries some 71,000 clones, almost 85% recorded once. Prior autoimmune disease or systemic immunosuppression barred patients. CDR1 is LGHNA and CDR2 is YNFKEQ in the germline V gene. Germline trimming cut 4 bases from V and 7 bases from J; bases unmatched to any gene: 17. The CDR3 covers 18 residues. The TCR originated in an adult with an advanced solid tumor such as melanoma, head and neck, liver or kidney cancer. The source material was CD4+ or CD8+ T cells sorted from blood, sampled in a trial of the OX40 agonist ivuxolimab. The rearrangement joins TRBV4-2 to TRBJ1-5; 9 bases align to TRBD1. The chain's CDR3 is CASSPGDRVPIRGQPQHF. The CDR3 DNA is TGTGCCAGCAGCCCGGGGGACAGGGTCCCGATCCGGGGGCAGCCCCAGCATTTT.